A single sample is the source of the 9 T cell receptor beta chains below, sequenced in a study of T cells in Graves' hyperthyroidism and ophthalmopathy. Amplification of TCR beta CDR3 regions was performed using RNA transcripts as template. First-round RT-PCR of the TCR CDR3 relied on the HTBI primer set. Each CDR3 protein gets one entry after TCRdb re-called the multiplex PCR reads with MiXCR. The sample contains 750,000 to 950,000 distinct CDR3 sequences, 35% to 40% of which appear only once. Sequencing was done on a sample of blood. The source is a man aged 18 to 30 with Graves' hyperthyroidism.

This clonotype was observed a handful of times. V is TRBV7-2 and J is TRBJ2-7, with D unclear. The V and J ends lost 2 bases and 9 bases respectively, with 17 bases between them. The CDR3 spans 14 residues. Germline V gene data show CDR1 as SGHTA and CDR2 as FQGNSA. The DNA for the CDR3 is TGTGCCAGCAGCTTACTGGCAGACACCCTAGGGCAGTACTTC. Its protein is CASSLLADTLGQYF. The whole variable domain, filled in from reference TRBV7-2 and TRBJ2-7, reads GAGVSQSPSNKVTEKGKDVELRCDPISGHTALYWYRQSLGQGLEFLIYFQGNSAPDKSGLPSDRFSAERTGGSVSTLTIQRTQQEDSAVYLCASSLLADTLGQYFGPGTRLTVT.

This clonotype was detected only once. The rearrangement joins TRBV29-1 to TRBJ1-1, with D maybe TRBD1 (5 bases). This CDR3 spans 11 amino acids. CDR1 and CDR2 (germline): SQVTM, ANQGSEA. The V and J ends lost 5 bases and 10 bases respectively, with 14 bases between them. The DNA of the CDR3 is TGCAGCGTTAATGACGGGGGGGTAGCTTTCTTT. Encoded protein: CSVNDGGVAFF.

Remarks on this clonotype: This sequence may be a read error, since a much larger clone differs from it by one base. The chain has TRBV19 and TRBJ1-2; D unclear. CDR1 LNHDA and CDR2 SQIVND come from the germline V gene (reference sequence). The CDR3 is 12 residues long. V was trimmed by 5 bases and J by 8 bases, leaving 12 bases between them. The CDR3 DNA reads as TGTGCCAGTAGTGACACGATAAGGGGCTACACCTTC. Protein sequence: CASSDTIRGYTF.

In its sample, this clonotype was seen a few times. The chain is built from TRBV25-1 and TRBJ1-6, with 7 bases aligning to TRBD1. The CDR3 length is 14 residues. The V and J ends lost 6 bases and 7 bases, in that order; junction bases with no gene match: 6. The germline gives CDR1 MGHDK, CDR2 SYGVNS. CDR3 in DNA: TGTGCCAGCAGCCACGGGACAGACAATTCACCCCTCCACTTT. Translation gives CASSHGTDNSPLHF. The whole variable domain, filled in from reference TRBV25-1 and TRBJ1-6, reads EADIYQTPRYLVIGTGKKITLECSQTMGHDKMYWYQQDPGMELHLIHYSYGVNSTEKGDLSSESTVSRIRTEHFPLTLESARPSHTSQYLCASSHGTDNSPLHFGNGTRLTVT.

For the CDR3, the DNA is TGTGCCAGTAGGGGACTGGGAACAAGCCCCTATAATTCACCCCTCCACTTT. Its translation is CASRGLGTSPYNSPLHF. This chain joins TRBV19 and TRBJ1-6; D may be TRBD1 (5 bases). The CDR3 sequence is 17 residues long. V was trimmed by 6 bases and J by 2 bases, leaving 17 bases between them. The V gene's germline CDR1 is LNHDA and CDR2 SQIVND (reference sequence).

This clonotype came up many times. This sequence joins TRBV29-1 and TRBJ2-7; D is unclear. The CDR3 covers 11 residues. V gave up 2 bases and J gave up 5 bases, with 7 bases separating them. CDR1 is SQVTM and CDR2 is ANQGSEA in the germline V gene. The CDR3 spells CSVEIGDEQYF. The CDR3 nucleotides read TGCAGCGTTGAAATTGGGGACGAGCAGTACTTC.

The chain is built from TRBV14 and TRBJ1-6, with D possibly being TRBD1 (5 bases). The CDR3 consists of 15 residues. Trimming took off 1 base at V and 10 bases at J, with 14 bases between the two ends. Germline values: CDR1 SGHDN, CDR2 FVKESK. The DNA for the CDR3 is TGTGCCAGCAGCCAAGTGGCAGGGCTGGAATCACCCCTCCACTTT. Its translation is CASSQVAGLESPLHF.

Ten or more counts support this clonotype. This chain connects TRBV14 to TRBJ1-1; D is perhaps TRBD1 (6 bases). This CDR3 is built from 12 residues. Per the germline V gene, CDR1 is SGHDN and CDR2 is FVKESK. V was cut by 5 bases and J by 11 bases, with 15 bases left in between. CDR3 amino acids: CASSARGPDAFF. The CDR3 region has the DNA TGTGCCAGCAGCGCACGGGGGCCGGATGCTTTCTTT.

This clonotype has a handful of counts. The gene calls are TRBV20-1 and TRBJ2-2; tentative D call: TRBD2 (5 bases). The germline V and J ends were trimmed by 6 bases and 1 base, with 9 bases remaining between them. Germline V lookup: CDR1 DFQATT, CDR2 SNEGSKA (reference sequence). The CDR3 covers 13 residues. CDR3 DNA: TGCAGTGCGGGTCGGGGGAACACCGGGGAGCTGTTTTTT. Translating it yields CSAGRGNTGELFF.